This T cell receptor beta chain was sequenced during a study of blood T cell repertoires in COVID-19. In the study overall: T cells, B-cell-depleted T cells, or PBMCs provided the cDNA or gDNA that served as material.

Per the study methods: Reference gene primers were amplified, and this amplification served to estimate nucleated cell counts. TCRdb's table, derived via immunoSEQ multiplex PCR, lists solely in-frame clones and lacks some. The DNA gave D and trimming, while V, J and clone size come from that table. This sample has about 200,000 clones, with around four fifths found just once. Each recovered donor of Cohort 3 presented with two negative PCRs, clearance, or symptom resolution. The V gene's germline CDR1 is SGDLS and CDR2 YYNGEE. Trimming removed 2 bases at V and 1 base at J, with 8 bases between. CDR3 length equals 14 residues.

The chain joins TRBV9 to TRBJ2-3, with a possible D match to TRBD1 (5 bases). The sample taken for sequencing was PBMCs or T cells enriched from blood (not recorded which). The clonotype originates from a man in his forties or fifties who had recovered from COVID-19. The DNA of the CDR3 is TGTGCCAGCAGCGTCGGACACGGCACAGATACGCAGTATTTT. It encodes CASSVGHGTDTQYF.